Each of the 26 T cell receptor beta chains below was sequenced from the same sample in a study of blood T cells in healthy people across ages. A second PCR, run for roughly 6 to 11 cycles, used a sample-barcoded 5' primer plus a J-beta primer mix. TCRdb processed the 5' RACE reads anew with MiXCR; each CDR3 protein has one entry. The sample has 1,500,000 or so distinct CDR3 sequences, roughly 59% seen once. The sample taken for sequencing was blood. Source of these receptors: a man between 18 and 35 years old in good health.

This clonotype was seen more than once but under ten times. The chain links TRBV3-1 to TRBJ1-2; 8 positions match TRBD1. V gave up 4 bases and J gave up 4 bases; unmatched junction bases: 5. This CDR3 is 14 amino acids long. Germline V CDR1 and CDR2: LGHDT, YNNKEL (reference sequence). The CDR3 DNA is TGTGCCAGCAGCCGCAGGGGGCTAGTCTATGGCTACACCTTC. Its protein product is CASSRRGLVYGYTF. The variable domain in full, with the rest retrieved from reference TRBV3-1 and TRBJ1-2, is DTAVSQTPKYLVTQMGNDKSIKCEQNLGHDTMYWYKQDSKKFLKIMFSYNNKELIINETVPNRFSPKSPDKAHLNLHINSLELGDSAVYFCASSRRGLVYGYTFGSGTRLTVV.

The chain's CDR3 is CASSLKGGQGAVYGYTF. The DNA of the CDR3 is TGTGCCAGCAGTTTAAAAGGGGGACAGGGGGCGGTCTATGGCTACACCTTC. The chain employs TRBV27 and TRBJ1-2, with 12 positions matching TRBD1. Trimming at V came to 2 bases and at J to 4 bases, leaving 8 bases not matched to a gene. Per germline, CDR1 MNHEY and CDR2 SMNVEV (reference sequence). This CDR3 is built from 17 residues.

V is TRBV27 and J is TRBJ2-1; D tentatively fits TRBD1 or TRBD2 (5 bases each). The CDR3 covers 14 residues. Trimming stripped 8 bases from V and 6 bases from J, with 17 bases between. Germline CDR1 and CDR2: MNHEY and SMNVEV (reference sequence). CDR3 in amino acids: CASGKGTFVNEQFF. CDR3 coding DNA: TGTGCCAGCGGTAAAGGGACCTTCGTCAATGAGCAGTTCTTC.

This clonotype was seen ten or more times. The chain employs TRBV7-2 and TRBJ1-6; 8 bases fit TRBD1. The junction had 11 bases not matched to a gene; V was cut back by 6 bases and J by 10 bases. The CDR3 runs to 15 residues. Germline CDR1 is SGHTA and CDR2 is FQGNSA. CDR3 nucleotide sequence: TGTGCCAGCAGAACAACAGGGGGGGGACACTCACCCCTCCACTTT. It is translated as CASRTTGGGHSPLHF.

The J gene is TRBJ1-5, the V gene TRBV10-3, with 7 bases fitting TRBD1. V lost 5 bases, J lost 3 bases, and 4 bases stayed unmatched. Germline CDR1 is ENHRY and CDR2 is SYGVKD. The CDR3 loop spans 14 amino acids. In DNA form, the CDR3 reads TGTGCCATCAGTTCCGGGACAGACAATCAGCCCCAGCATTTT. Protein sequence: CAISSGTDNQPQHF.

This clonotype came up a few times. The CDR3 nucleotides read TGTGCCAGCAGCTTAGGAGACGTGAGCTCCTACGAGCAGTACTTC. The encoded protein is CASSLGDVSSYEQYF. The chain carries TRBV7-9 and TRBJ2-7, with D uncertain. Germline V gives CDR1 SEHNR, CDR2 FQNEAQ (reference sequence). This CDR3 comprises 15 residues. With 1 base removed from V and 0 bases from J, the gap between germline ends came to 10 bases. The whole variable domain, filled in from reference TRBV7-9 and TRBJ2-7, reads DTGVSQNPRHKITKRGQNVTFRCDPISEHNRLYWYRQTLGQGPEFLTYFQNEAQLEKSRLLSDRFSAERPKGSFSTLEIQRTEQGDSAMYLCASSLGDVSSYEQYFGPGTRLTVT.

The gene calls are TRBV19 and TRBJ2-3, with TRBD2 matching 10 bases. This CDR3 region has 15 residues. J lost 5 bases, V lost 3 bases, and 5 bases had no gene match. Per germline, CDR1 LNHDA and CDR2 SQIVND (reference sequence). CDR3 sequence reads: CASSMPSGGEDTQYF. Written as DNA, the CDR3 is TGTGCCAGTAGTATGCCTAGCGGGGGTGAAGATACGCAGTATTTT.

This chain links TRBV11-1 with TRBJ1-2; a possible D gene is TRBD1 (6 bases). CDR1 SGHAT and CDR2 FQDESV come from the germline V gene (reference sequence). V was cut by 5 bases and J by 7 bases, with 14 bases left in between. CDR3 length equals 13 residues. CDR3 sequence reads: CASSVRRGSGYTF. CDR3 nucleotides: TGTGCCAGCAGCGTAAGGAGGGGGAGTGGCTACACCTTC.

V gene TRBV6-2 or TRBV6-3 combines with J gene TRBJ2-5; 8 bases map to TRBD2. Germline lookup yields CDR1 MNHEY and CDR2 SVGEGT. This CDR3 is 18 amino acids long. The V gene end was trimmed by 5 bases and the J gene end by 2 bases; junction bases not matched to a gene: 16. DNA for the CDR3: TGTGCCAGCAGTAGAACGAAAAATAGCGGGGCGACACAAGAGACCCAGTACTTC. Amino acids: CASSRTKNSGATQETQYF.

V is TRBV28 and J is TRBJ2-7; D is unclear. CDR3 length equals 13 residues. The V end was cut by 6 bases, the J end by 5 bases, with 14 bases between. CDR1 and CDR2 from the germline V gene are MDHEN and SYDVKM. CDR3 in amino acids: CASSYEVEDEQYF. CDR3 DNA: TGTGCCAGCAGCTATGAGGTAGAGGACGAGCAGTACTTC.

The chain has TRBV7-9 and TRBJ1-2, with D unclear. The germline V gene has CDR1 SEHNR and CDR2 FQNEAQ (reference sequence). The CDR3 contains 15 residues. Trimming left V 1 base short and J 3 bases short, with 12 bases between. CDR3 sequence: CASSLVGSSDYGYTF. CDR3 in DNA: TGTGCCAGCAGCTTAGTAGGGTCATCAGACTATGGCTACACCTTC. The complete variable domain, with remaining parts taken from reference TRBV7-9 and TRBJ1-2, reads DTGVSQNPRHKITKRGQNVTFRCDPISEHNRLYWYRQTLGQGPEFLTYFQNEAQLEKSRLLSDRFSAERPKGSFSTLEIQRTEQGDSAMYLCASSLVGSSDYGYTFGSGTRLTVV.

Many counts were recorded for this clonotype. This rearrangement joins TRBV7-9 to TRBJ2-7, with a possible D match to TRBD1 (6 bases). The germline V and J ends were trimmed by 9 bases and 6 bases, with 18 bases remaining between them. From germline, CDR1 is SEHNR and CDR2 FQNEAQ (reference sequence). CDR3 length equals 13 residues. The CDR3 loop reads CASSRTGLSEQYF. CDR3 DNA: TGTGCCAGTTCAAGAACAGGGTTAAGCGAGCAGTACTTC.

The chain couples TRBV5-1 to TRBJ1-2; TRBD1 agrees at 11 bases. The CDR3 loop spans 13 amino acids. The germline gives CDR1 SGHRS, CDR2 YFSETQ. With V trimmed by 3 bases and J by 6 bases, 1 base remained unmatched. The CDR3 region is CASSWTGGDGYTF. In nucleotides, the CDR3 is TGCGCCAGCAGCTGGACAGGGGGCGATGGCTACACCTTC.

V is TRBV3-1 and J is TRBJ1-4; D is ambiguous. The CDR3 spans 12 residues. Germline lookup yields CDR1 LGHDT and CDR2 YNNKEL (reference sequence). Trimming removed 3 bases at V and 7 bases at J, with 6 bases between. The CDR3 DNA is TGTGCCAGCAGCCAGAAATTTGAAAAACTGTTTTTT. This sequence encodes CASSQKFEKLFF.

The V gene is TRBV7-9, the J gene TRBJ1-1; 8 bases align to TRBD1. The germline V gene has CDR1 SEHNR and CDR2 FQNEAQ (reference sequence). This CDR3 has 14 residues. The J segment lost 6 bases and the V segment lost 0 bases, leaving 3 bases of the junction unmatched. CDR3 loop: CASSLADRGPEAFF. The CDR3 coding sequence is TGTGCCAGCAGCTTAGCAGACAGGGGACCTGAAGCTTTCTTT. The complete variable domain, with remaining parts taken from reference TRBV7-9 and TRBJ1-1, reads DTGVSQNPRHKITKRGQNVTFRCDPISEHNRLYWYRQTLGQGPEFLTYFQNEAQLEKSRLLSDRFSAERPKGSFSTLEIQRTEQGDSAMYLCASSLADRGPEAFFGQGTRLTVV.

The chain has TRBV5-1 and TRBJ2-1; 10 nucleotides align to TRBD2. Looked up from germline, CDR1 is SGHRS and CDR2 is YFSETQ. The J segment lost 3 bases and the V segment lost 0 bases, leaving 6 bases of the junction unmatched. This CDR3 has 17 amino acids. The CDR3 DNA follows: TGCGCCAGCAGCTTGGAAACCGGGACTAGCGTCTACAATGAGCAGTTCTTC. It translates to CASSLETGTSVYNEQFF.

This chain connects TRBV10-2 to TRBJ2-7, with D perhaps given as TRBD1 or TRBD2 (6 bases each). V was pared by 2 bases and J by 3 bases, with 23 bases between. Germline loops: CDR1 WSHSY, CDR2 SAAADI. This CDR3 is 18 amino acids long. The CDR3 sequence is CASSEGQWFKPRDYEQYF. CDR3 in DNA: TGCGCCAGCAGTGAGGGACAGTGGTTCAAACCGCGGGACTACGAGCAGTACTTC.

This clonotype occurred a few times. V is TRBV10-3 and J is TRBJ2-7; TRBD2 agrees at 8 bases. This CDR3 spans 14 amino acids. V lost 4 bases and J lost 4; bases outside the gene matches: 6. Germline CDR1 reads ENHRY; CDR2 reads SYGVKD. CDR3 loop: CAISGAGEDYEQYF. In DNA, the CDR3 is TGTGCCATCAGTGGAGCGGGAGAGGATTACGAGCAGTACTTC.

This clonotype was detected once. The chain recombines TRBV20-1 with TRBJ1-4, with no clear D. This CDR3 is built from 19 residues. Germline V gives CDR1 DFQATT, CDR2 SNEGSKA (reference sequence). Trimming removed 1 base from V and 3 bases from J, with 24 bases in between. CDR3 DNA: TGCAGTGCTAGAGGTTCGCCCGCAGGCGTGTCGTGGGCTAATGAAAAACTGTTTTTT. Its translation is CSARGSPAGVSWANEKLFF.

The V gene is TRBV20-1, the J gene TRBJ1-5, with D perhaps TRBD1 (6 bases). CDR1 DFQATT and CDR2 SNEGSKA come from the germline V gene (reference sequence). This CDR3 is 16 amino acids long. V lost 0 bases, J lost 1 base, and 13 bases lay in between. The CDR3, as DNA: TGCAGTGCTAGAGATATGACAGGAGTGAGCAATCAGCCCCAGCATTTT. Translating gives CSARDMTGVSNQPQHF.

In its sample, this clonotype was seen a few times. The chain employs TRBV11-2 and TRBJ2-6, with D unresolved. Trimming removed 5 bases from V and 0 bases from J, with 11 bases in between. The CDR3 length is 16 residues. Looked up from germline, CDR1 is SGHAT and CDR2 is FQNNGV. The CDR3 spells CASSHVLSSGANVLTF. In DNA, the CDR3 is TGTGCCAGCAGCCATGTCCTGAGCTCTGGGGCCAACGTCCTGACTTTC. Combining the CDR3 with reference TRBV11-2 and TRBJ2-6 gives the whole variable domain EAGVAQSPRYKIIEKRQSVAFWCNPISGHATLYWYQQILGQGPKLLIQFQNNGVVDDSQLPKDRFSAERLKGVDSTLKIQPAKLEDSAVYLCASSHVLSSGANVLTFGAGSRLTVL.

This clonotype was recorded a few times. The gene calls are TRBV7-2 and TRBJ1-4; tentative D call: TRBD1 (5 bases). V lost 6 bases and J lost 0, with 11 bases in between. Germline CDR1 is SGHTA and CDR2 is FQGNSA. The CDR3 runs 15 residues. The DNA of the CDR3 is TGTGCCAGCAGTCCAAGGGGTGCAACTAATGAAAAACTGTTTTTT. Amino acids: CASSPRGATNEKLFF.

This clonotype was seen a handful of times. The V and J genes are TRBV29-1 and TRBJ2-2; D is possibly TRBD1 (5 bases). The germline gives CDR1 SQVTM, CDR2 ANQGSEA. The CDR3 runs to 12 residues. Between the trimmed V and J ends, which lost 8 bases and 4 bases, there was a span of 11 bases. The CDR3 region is CSSGQGTGELFF. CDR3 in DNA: TGCAGCTCCGGGCAGGGCACCGGGGAGCTGTTTTTT.

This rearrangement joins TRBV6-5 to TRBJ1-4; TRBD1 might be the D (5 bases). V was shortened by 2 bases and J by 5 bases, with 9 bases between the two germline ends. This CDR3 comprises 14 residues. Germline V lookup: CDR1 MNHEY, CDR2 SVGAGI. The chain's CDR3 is CASSYGRTNEKLFF. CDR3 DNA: TGTGCCAGCAGTTACGGCAGGACAAATGAAAAACTGTTTTTT.

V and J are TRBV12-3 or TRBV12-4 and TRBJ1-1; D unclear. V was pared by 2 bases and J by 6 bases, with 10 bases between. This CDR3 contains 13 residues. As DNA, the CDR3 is TGTGCCAGCAGTTTACCCAGGCGGTCTGAAGCTTTCTTT. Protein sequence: CASSLPRRSEAFF.

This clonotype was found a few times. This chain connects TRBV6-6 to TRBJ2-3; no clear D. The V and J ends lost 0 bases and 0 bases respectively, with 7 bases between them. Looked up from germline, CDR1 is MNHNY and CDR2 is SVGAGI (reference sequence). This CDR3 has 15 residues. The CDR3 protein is CASSYSAGSTDTQYF. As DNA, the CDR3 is TGTGCCAGCAGTTACTCGGCAGGAAGCACAGATACGCAGTATTTT.